This T cell receptor beta chain was found in a study of human T cells and chemical hapten exposure. About the study: Upper back patch tests used 0.01% DPC, scored after 6 days. Alopecia areata, totalis or universalis affected patients, mainly female. Study results and caveats: Controls formed significantly fewer large CDR3 similarity clusters than expanded TCRs did.

Time point defined: patch test 1, 2 weeks after DPC sensitization. This sample's treatment: therapeutic diphenylcyclopropenone sensitization with weekly scalp DPC. Ahead of each patch test application, blood was drawn. Trimming removed 1 base from V and 3 bases from J; junction bases left unmatched: 5. In germline, CDR1 is LGHDT, CDR2 YNNKEL (reference sequence). The CDR3 runs 15 residues. Notes on this clonotype: Antigen specificity is unknown.

In TCRdb, the RACE reads were re-called with MiXCR into one record per CDR3 protein. Of 150,000 to 200,000 distinct CDR3 sequences listed, approximately 15% are singletons. The rearrangement links TRBV3-1 to TRBJ2-7; 8 bases are shared with TRBD2. This specimen consisted of whole blood, obtained in connection with sensitization to the hapten diphenylcyclopropenone (DPC). This receptor was taken from a woman aged 30 to 39 with alopecia areata. Some clones in this sample may be carry-over from other donors' samples. The CDR3 DNA reads TGTGCCAGCAGCCAAGTGGCGGGAGGAGTCTACGAGCAGTACTTC. The encoded protein is CASSQVAGGVYEQYF.